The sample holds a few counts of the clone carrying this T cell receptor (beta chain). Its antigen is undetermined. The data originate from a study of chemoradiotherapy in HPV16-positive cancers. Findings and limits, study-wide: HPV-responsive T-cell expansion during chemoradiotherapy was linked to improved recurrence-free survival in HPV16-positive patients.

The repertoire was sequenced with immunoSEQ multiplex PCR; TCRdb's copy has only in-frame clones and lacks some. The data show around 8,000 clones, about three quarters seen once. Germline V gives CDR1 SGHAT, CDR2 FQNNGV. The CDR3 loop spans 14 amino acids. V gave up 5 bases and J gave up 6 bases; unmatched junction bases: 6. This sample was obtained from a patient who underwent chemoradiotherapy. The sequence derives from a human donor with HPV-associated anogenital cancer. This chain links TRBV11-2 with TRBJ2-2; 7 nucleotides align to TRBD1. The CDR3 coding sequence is TGTGCCAGCAGCCTGGGGACAGTGGCCGGGGAGCTGTTTTTT. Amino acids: CASSLGTVAGELFF.